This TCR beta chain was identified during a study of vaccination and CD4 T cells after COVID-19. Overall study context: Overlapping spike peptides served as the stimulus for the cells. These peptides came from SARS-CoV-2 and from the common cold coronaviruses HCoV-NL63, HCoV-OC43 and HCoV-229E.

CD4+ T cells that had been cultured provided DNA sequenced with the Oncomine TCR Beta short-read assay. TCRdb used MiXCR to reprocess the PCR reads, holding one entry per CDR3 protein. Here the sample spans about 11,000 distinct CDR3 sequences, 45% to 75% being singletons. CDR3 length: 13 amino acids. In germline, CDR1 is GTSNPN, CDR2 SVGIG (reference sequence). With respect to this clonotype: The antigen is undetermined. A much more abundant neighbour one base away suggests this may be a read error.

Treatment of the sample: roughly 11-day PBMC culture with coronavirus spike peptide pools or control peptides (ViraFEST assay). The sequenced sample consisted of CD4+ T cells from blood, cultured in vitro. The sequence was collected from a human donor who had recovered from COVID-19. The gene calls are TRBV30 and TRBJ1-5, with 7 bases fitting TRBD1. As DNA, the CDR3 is TGTGCCTGGAGTGTAGGGGGCAATCAGCCCCGGCATTTT. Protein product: CAWSVGGNQPRHF.